Below, 18 T cell receptor beta chains from the same sample are listed, as sequenced in a study of shared T cell receptors in the human thymus. Method: immunoSEQ multiplex PCR; TCRdb's copy keeps in-frame clones and lacks some. In the table there are about 610,000 clones, more than 75% of which are singletons. These sequences were also reported in another study, on human thymus T cells.

Sequences were obtained from thymocytes. The receptors were gathered from a boy under two years old with a congenital heart defect.

The V gene is TRBV5-8, the J gene TRBJ2-7; D perhaps matches TRBD2 (6 bases). The V end lost 0 bases, the J end lost 2 bases, and 12 bases lay between the germline ends. The germline V gene has CDR1 SGHTS and CDR2 YDEGEE. The CDR3 runs 15 residues. The CDR3 loop reads CASSLANGSAYEQYF. DNA for the CDR3: TGTGCCAGCAGCTTGGCCAACGGGAGTGCCTACGAGCAGTACTTC.

The V gene is TRBV7-2, the J gene TRBJ2-1, with a weak D call TRBD2 (5 bases). Germline-derived CDR1 and CDR2 are SGHTA and FQGNSA. Trimming pared 5 bases from V and 4 bases from J, leaving 15 bases between. There are 15 residues in the CDR3. The CDR3 loop reads CASSMRPSRYNEQFF. Written as DNA, the CDR3 is TGTGCCAGCAGCATGCGTCCTAGCAGATACAATGAGCAGTTCTTC.

This clone was picked up a small number of times. V usage is TRBV18 and J usage is TRBJ1-5; D is possibly TRBD1 (5 bases). Trimming left V 2 bases short and J 7 bases short, with 9 bases between. CDR3 length equals 13 residues. Germline-derived CDR1 and CDR2 are KGHSH and LQKENI. CDR3 sequence (DNA): TGTGCCAGCTCACCAGGGGGGAGGCAGCCCCAGCATTTT. As protein: CASSPGGRQPQHF.

The rearrangement uses TRBV7-2 and TRBJ2-7, with 14 bases that match TRBD2. Germline loops: CDR1 SGHTA, CDR2 FQGNSA. The CDR3 is 18 amino acids. V lost 5 bases to trimming and J lost 1 base; unmatched junction nucleotides: 10. The CDR3 bases are TGTGCCAGCAGCCAACGGACTAGCGGGAGGTTGGGGTCCTACGAGCAGTACTTC. It encodes CASSQRTSGRLGSYEQYF.

This rearrangement joins TRBV5-5 to TRBJ1-1; TRBD1 matches at 9 bases. Per the germline V gene, CDR1 is SGHKS and CDR2 is YYEKEE (reference sequence). J was trimmed by 5 bases and V by 4 bases; bases with no gene match: 12. The CDR3 is 16 amino acids. The CDR3 protein is CASSAGTGRGKTEAFF. The CDR3 DNA follows: TGTGCCAGCAGCGCCGGGACAGGGAGAGGAAAGACTGAAGCTTTCTTT.

V and J are TRBV6-1 and TRBJ1-5; 8 bases are a match to TRBD1. This CDR3 is built from 16 residues. Germline V lookup: CDR1 MNHNS, CDR2 SASEGT. Trimming at V came to 3 bases and at J to 3 bases, leaving 7 bases not matched to a gene. The CDR3 region is CASSDRGRVNNQPQHF. The CDR3 DNA is TGTGCCAGCAGTGACAGGGGGCGGGTGAACAATCAGCCCCAGCATTTT.

The chain combines TRBV14 with TRBJ2-1; 8 nucleotides agree with TRBD1. Trimming took 8 bases from V and 0 from J; bases not matched to a gene: 3. Germline V CDR1 and CDR2: SGHDN, FVKESK. The CDR3 contains 14 residues. For the CDR3, the DNA is TGTGCCAGCCAGGACAGGGACTCCTACAATGAGCAGTTCTTC. This gives the protein CASQDRDSYNEQFF.

This clone was seen once. The CDR3 spells CAWSTRGDRHTDTQYF. In nucleotides, the CDR3 is TGTGCCTGGAGCACAAGAGGGGACAGGCACACAGATACGCAGTATTTT. The chain joins TRBV30 to TRBJ2-3; 8 bases map to TRBD1. The CDR3 runs to 16 residues. Losses at the gene ends were 3 bases for V and 2 bases for J; bases not matched to a gene: 10. The germline V gene encodes CDR1 GTSNPN and CDR2 SVGIG (reference sequence). The complete variable domain, with remaining parts taken from reference TRBV30 and TRBJ2-3, reads SQTIHQWPATLVQPVGSPLSLECTVEGTSNPNLYWYRQAAGRGLQLLFYSVGIGQISSEVPQNLSASRPQDRQFILSSKKLLLSDSGFYLCAWSTRGDRHTDTQYFGPGTRLTVL.

This clone has only a few counts. The chain uses TRBV28 and TRBJ2-5, with 10 bases that match TRBD1. CDR3 length: 15 residues. The V gene's germline CDR1 is MDHEN and CDR2 SYDVKM. Trimming took 6 bases from V and 3 from J; bases not matched to a gene: 7. CDR3 DNA: TGTGCCAGCAGCTCCGGGACAGGGGCAGAAGAGACCCAGTACTTC. This encodes CASSSGTGAEETQYF.

This chain joins TRBV11-3 and TRBJ2-1, with 13 bases identical to TRBD2. CDR1 SGHNT and CDR2 YENEEA come from the germline V gene. V trimming: 1 base; J trimming: 8 bases; junction bases outside the gene matches: 8. This CDR3 has 17 amino acids. CDR3 region: CASSLVKGLAGCDEQFF. CDR3 DNA sequence: TGTGCCAGCAGCTTAGTCAAGGGACTAGCGGGATGCGATGAGCAGTTCTTC.

In this sample, this clone turned up a few times. The rearrangement joins TRBV19 to TRBJ1-2; 7 positions agree with TRBD1. This CDR3 is 15 amino acids long. CDR1 LNHDA and CDR2 SQIVND come from the germline V gene (reference sequence). The V and J ends lost 3 bases and 5 bases, in that order; junction bases with no gene match: 9. CDR3 in amino acids: CASSIIFGQEYGYTF. The CDR3 region has the DNA TGTGCCAGTAGTATCATATTCGGACAGGAATATGGCTACACCTTC.

This clone was detected a few times. The chain combines TRBV4-1 with TRBJ2-7; D is possibly TRBD1 (7 bases). V was pared by 0 bases and J by 2 bases, with 17 bases between. The CDR3 extends over 17 amino acids. Per germline, CDR1 MGHRA and CDR2 YSYEKL. In DNA form, the CDR3 reads TGCGCCAGCAGCCAAGAGGGCAGGGGGGATTTTGCCTACGAGCAGTACTTC. Residues: CASSQEGRGDFAYEQYF.

This rearrangement joins TRBV12-2 to TRBJ2-7; the table calls TRBD2, which could not be checked here. TRBV12-2 constitutes a pseudogene. This CDR3 contains 22 residues. CDR3 loop: CASRLALSGMGTSGGSSYEQYF. The CDR3 coding sequence is TGTGCAAGTCGCTTAGCGCTAAGCGGTATGGGGACTAGCGGGGGGAGCTCCTACGAGCAGTACTTC.

The V gene is TRBV5-6, the J gene TRBJ2-5; the match to TRBD2 covers 10 bases. The CDR3 length is 15 residues. The V gene end was trimmed by 2 bases and the J gene end by 2 bases; junction bases not matched to a gene: 3. Per germline, CDR1 SGHDT and CDR2 YYEEEE. CDR3 sequence: CASSFLLAGQETQYF. As DNA, the CDR3 is TGTGCCAGCAGCTTCCTACTAGCGGGGCAAGAGACCCAGTACTTC.

Details on this clone: Germline and junction disagree at one end, which may indicate a read error. V usage is TRBV9 and J usage is TRBJ1-2; 9 positions agree with TRBD1. The CDR3 covers 15 residues. The germline V gene encodes CDR1 SGDLS and CDR2 YYNGEE. The CDR3 loop is CASSGVDRGDYSYTF. DNA for the CDR3: TGTGCCAGCAGCGGAGTGGACAGGGGCGACTATAGCTACACCTTC.

The chain combines TRBV28 with TRBJ2-1, with TRBD2 matching over 14 bases. Germline values: CDR1 MDHEN, CDR2 SYDVKM. CDR3 size: 21 residues. V was clipped by 7 bases and J by 1 base; unmatched bases: 18. In nucleotides, the CDR3 is TGTGCCAGCACCACCCCGGGACTAGCGGGAGAGGGAGGTTATTCCTACAATGAGCAGTTCTTC. It encodes CASTTPGLAGEGGYSYNEQFF.

The chain combines TRBV14 with TRBJ2-2; 9 bases agree with TRBD2. Germline CDR1 SGHDN, CDR2 FVKESK. CDR3 length: 17 residues. Trimming removed 1 base from V and 7 bases from J; junction bases left unmatched: 10. DNA for the CDR3: TGTGCCAGCAGCCAAGTGGGCGGTAGCGGGAGCGGCGGGGAGCTGTTTTTT. Translated, it gives CASSQVGGSGSGGELFF.

V and J are TRBV27 and TRBJ1-5; D remains unclear. The germline gives CDR1 MNHEY, CDR2 SMNVEV (reference sequence). Between the trimmed V and J ends, which lost 5 bases and 6 bases, there was a span of 14 bases. The CDR3 runs 14 residues. The CDR3 DNA reads as TGTGCCAGCAGTGCCCGGATCCGCGGTCAGCCCCAGCATTTT. Translation gives CASSARIRGQPQHF.